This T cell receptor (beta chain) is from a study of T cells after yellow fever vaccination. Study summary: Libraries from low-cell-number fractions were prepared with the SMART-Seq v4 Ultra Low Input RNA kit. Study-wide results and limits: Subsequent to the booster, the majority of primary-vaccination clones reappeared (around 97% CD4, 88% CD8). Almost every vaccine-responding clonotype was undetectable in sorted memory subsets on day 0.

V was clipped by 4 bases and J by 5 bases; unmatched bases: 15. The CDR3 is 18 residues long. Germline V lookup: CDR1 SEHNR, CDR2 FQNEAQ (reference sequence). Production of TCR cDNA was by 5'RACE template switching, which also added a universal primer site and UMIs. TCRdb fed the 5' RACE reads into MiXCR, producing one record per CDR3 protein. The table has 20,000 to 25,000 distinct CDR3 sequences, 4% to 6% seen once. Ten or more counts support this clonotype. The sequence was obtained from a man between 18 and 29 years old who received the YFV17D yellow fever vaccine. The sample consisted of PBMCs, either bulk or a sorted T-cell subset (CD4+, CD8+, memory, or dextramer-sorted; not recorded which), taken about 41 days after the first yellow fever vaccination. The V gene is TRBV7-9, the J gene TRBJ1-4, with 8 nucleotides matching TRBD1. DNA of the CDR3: TGTGCCAGCAGCTCAACCCCTTTCGGACAGGGACGGAATGAAAAACTGTTTTTT. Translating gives CASSSTPFGQGRNEKLFF.